These T cell receptor beta chains were read from a single sample in a study of cytomegalovirus exposure and HLA in healthy donors. TCRdb's table, derived via immunoSEQ multiplex PCR, lists solely in-frame clones and lacks some. This table holds approximately 180,000 clones, about four fifths found once. Source material: PBMCs. The source of these receptors is a woman aged 45-65 years in good health and CMV-seronegative. Each CDR3 is given with its conserved first and last residue. The D gene is left open where the match is weak. The listing skips clone size in some rows; elsewhere it reads once, few, many or a size class.

TRBV28	.	TRBJ1-4	.	TGTGCCAGCAGTTTAGGTGGATCAGGCAGGGGCGCAAAACTGTTTTTT	CASSLGGSGRGAKLFF
TRBV25-1	.	TRBJ1-6	.	TGTGCCAGCAGTGATCAGGGTTTTAATTCACCCCTCCACTTT	CASSDQGFNSPLHF
TRBV5-4	.	TRBJ2-3	.	TGTGCCAGCAGCTTGGAAGTTCCGGGCACAGATACGCAGTATTTT	CASSLEVPGTDTQYF
TRBV6-1	.	TRBJ1-4	.	TGTGCCAGCAGTCCCTCCCCGGTTCCTGGTGAAAAACTGTTTTTT	CASSPSPVPGEKLFF
TRBV7-8	.	TRBJ1-1	.	TGTGCCAGCAGCCATACTAAGAACACTGAAGCTTTCTTT	CASSHTKNTEAFF
TRBV25-1	.	TRBJ2-7	TRBD1	TGTGCCAGCAGTAAGACAGGGGCCCTCTACGAGCAGTACTTC	CASSKTGALYEQYF
TRBV18	.	TRBJ2-7	.	TGTGCCAGCTCCTCGGCCAGGGGGGTCCACGAGCAGTACTTC	CASSSARGVHEQYF
TRBV18	few	TRBJ1-4	.	TGTGCCAGCTCCGGTACAGGGTGGGGTGAAAAACTGTTTTTT	CASSGTGWGEKLFF
TRBV5-1	.	TRBJ1-4	.	TGCGCCAGCAGCCTTACAGGGATTCGGAATGAAAAACTGTTTTTT	CASSLTGIRNEKLFF
TRBV28	.	TRBJ2-7	TRBD2	TGTGCCACCTTTCGGGGGAGGGCTTACGAGCAGTACTTC	CATFRGRAYEQYF
TRBV7-3	.	TRBJ2-5	.	TGTGCCAGCAGCTTAACGGGGGGAGAGACCCAGTACTTC	CASSLTGGETQYF
TRBV28	.	TRBJ1-2	TRBD1	TGTGCCAGCAGTAATGGACAGGTGGATGGCTACACCTTC	CASSNGQVDGYTF
TRBV5-1	.	TRBJ1-2	TRBD1	TGCGCCAGCAGCTTAACACAGGGGGCGGATGGCTACACCTTC	CASSLTQGADGYTF
TRBV28	.	TRBJ2-1	TRBD2	TGTGCCACCGTAGACGTCATTAGCGGGAGCGGCAATGAGCAGTTCTTC	CATVDVISGSGNEQFF
TRBV10-3	.	TRBJ1-1	TRBD1	TGTGCCATCAGGCGGGCAGGGGGGAACACTGAAGCTTTCTTT	CAIRRAGGNTEAFF
TRBV7-2	.	TRBJ1-6	.	TGTGCCAGCAGCGATTTAGGAGGGGTTTTCCTCCACTTT	CASSDLGGVFLHF
TRBV27	.	TRBJ1-2	.	TGTGCCACCAGTCCCCACGGGCCCCGCGGGGGCTACACCTTC	CATSPHGPRGGYTF
TRBV27	.	TRBJ1-5	.	TGTGCCAGCAAAACAGGGAGTCAGCCCCAGCATTTT	CASKTGSQPQHF
TRBV6-4	.	TRBJ1-2	.	TGTGCCAGCAGCCCGACGGGAATTGAAACCGCTAACTATGGCTACACCTTC	CASSPTGIETANYGYTF
TRBV7-6	.	TRBJ1-1	.	TGTGCCAGCAGCTTAGGAACAGGGAGAGGCACTGAAGCTTTCTTT	CASSLGTGRGTEAFF
TRBV19	once	TRBJ1-5	TRBD1	TGTGCCAGTAGAGTAGACAGGGCTAGCAATCAGCCCCAGCATTTT	CASRVDRASNQPQHF
TRBV19	.	TRBJ1-5	.	TGTGCCAGTACAAACAGAATTAATCAGCCCCAGCATTTT	CASTNRINQPQHF
TRBV6-6	.	TRBJ1-1	.	TGTGCCAGCAGTTTACAGGTTGAAGCTTTCTTT	CASSLQVEAFF
TRBV5-4	.	TRBJ1-4	.	TGTGCCAGCAGCGGAGGGTTCCCCCCTGAAAAACTGTTTTTT	CASSGGFPPEKLFF
TRBV7-5	.	TRBJ1-5	.	TGTGCCAGAAGCTTAGAGGGAGTGGGGGGGGCGAGTCAGCCCCAGCATTTT	CARSLEGVGGASQPQHF
TRBV18	.	TRBJ2-7	.	TGTGCCAGCTCACCACTCGGACGGGGTTCGGGGCAGTACTTC	CASSPLGRGSGQYF
TRBV5-4	.	TRBJ2-7	.	TGTGCCAGCAGCCCCGGGTATTCCTACGAGCAGTACTTC	CASSPGYSYEQYF
TRBV6-6	.	TRBJ2-7	.	TGTGCCAGCAGAGGGACAAGCTCCTACGAGCAGTACTTC	CASRGTSSYEQYF
TRBV23-1	.	TRBJ1-1	TRBD1	TGCGCCAGCAGTCAAACCCCGGGACAGGGGTTTCGGAACACTGAAGCTTTCTTT	CASSQTPGQGFRNTEAFF
TRBV7-6	.	TRBJ2-5	TRBD2	TGTGCCAGCAGCTTAGCGCTGGTGGCGGGGGGGCGAGAGACCCAGTACTTC	CASSLALVAGGRETQYF
TRBV28	.	TRBJ2-7	TRBD2	TGTGCCAGCAGCTTCCCTAGCGGGAGGGCCTCCGAGCAGTACTTC	CASSFPSGRASEQYF
TRBV13	.	TRBJ2-7	.	TGTGCCAGCAGCTACTTATACGAGCAGTACTTC	CASSYLYEQYF
TRBV6-6	.	TRBJ2-7	TRBD2	TGTGCCAGCAGGCGGACTAGCGGGGCCTTGGAAGAGCAGTACTTC	CASRRTSGALEEQYF
TRBV7-6	.	TRBJ2-2	TRBD1	TGTGCCAGCAGCTTAGCAGGGGGCGCGAACACCGGGGAGCTGTTTTTT	CASSLAGGANTGELFF
TRBV5-1	.	TRBJ1-2	TRBD1	TGCGCCAGCAGCTTGGCGACAGGGACCTATGGCTACACCTTC	CASSLATGTYGYTF
TRBV10-3	.	TRBJ1-5	.	TGTGCCATCAGTGGAGGGCTACCGGGAGGGCTGCCCCAGCATTTT	CAISGGLPGGLPQHF
TRBV11-2	once	TRBJ1-6	.	TGTGCCAGCAGGCCAGGGTACAATTCACCCCTCCACTTT	CASRPGYNSPLHF
TRBV5-6	.	TRBJ1-6	TRBD1	TGTGCCAGCAGCTGGCTGACAGGGGGCTCGGATAATTCACCCCTCCACTTT	CASSWLTGGSDNSPLHF
TRBV6-5	.	TRBJ1-2	.	TGTGCCAGCAGTTCCCAAGACAAGGCCCGGCACTATGGCTACACCTTC	CASSSQDKARHYGYTF
TRBV6-5	.	TRBJ2-3	.	TGTGCCAGCAGTTACGGGCAGGGTTGGGCAGATACGCAGTATTTT	CASSYGQGWADTQYF
TRBV19	.	TRBJ1-5	TRBD1	TGTGCCAGTAGTATGGGACAGGCTGGCAATCAGCCCCAGCATTTT	CASSMGQAGNQPQHF
TRBV14	.	TRBJ2-1	TRBD2	TGTGCCAGCAGCCGGGAACTAGCGGGTGAGCAGTTCTTC	CASSRELAGEQFF
TRBV19	.	TRBJ1-2	.	TGTGCCAGTAGTACTGGACAGAACTATGGCTACACCTTC	CASSTGQNYGYTF
TRBV7-9	.	TRBJ1-4	TRBD1	TGTGCCAGCAGCCTGCCGACAGGGGGAAGGGAAAAACTGTTTTTT	CASSLPTGGREKLFF
TRBV7-8	.	TRBJ1-4	TRBD1	TGTGCCAGCAGCCCCGGGACAGCATGGGATGAAAAACTGTTTTTT	CASSPGTAWDEKLFF
TRBV4-1	once	TRBJ2-7	TRBD1	TGCGCCAGCAGCCAAGCGGCGGGACAGGGGTACGAGCAGTACTTC	CASSQAAGQGYEQYF
TRBV10-3	.	TRBJ2-3	.	TGTGCCAGCGGAGGTTCGACCGCAGATACGCAGTATTTT	CASGGSTADTQYF
TRBV6-5	.	TRBJ1-2	.	TGTGCCAGCTCCCCAGGGCCGGGCGGTGGCTACACCTTC	CASSPGPGGGYTF
TRBV27	.	TRBJ1-3	.	TGTGCCAGCAGGGAGAGGGAAGGAAACACCATATATTTT	CASREREGNTIYF
TRBV19	.	TRBJ2-5	.	TGTGCCAGTAGTGCTCTACAGAGACAAGAGACCCAGTACTTC	CASSALQRQETQYF
TRBV6-5	few	TRBJ1-2	.	TGTGCCAGCAGTTACTCGAGGGCGGGCTATGGCTACACCTTC	CASSYSRAGYGYTF
TRBV4-1	.	TRBJ2-3	TRBD2	TGCGCCAGCAGCCAAGTTTCAGGACTAGCGATAGGCACAGATACGCAGTATTTT	CASSQVSGLAIGTDTQYF
TRBV11-3	few	TRBJ1-1	.	TGTGCCAGCAGCTCCTCGACACTCCCCTTTGAAGCTTTCTTT	CASSSSTLPFEAFF
TRBV27	.	TRBJ1-4	TRBD1	TGTGCCAGCAGTTCCCTCGACAGGGCTACAAAACTGTTTTTT	CASSSLDRATKLFF
TRBV29-1	.	TRBJ2-3	.	TGCAGCGTTGGTACTCAGGGCAACACAGATACGCAGTATTTT	CSVGTQGNTDTQYF
TRBV7-2	.	TRBJ1-2	TRBD1	TGTGCCAGCAGCCGCGGGACAGGCCCACGCTACACCTTC	CASSRGTGPRYTF
TRBV14	once	TRBJ2-5	.	TGTGCCAGCAGCCAATCGCGGGTAGAGACCCAGTACTTC	CASSQSRVETQYF
TRBV29-1	.	TRBJ2-1	TRBD1	TGCAGCGCCATGCGAGGCCCTGGGGACAGATCTAACAATGAGCAGTTCTTC	CSAMRGPGDRSNNEQFF
TRBV18	.	TRBJ2-3	.	TGTGCCAGCTCACCCCGGATTAGCGCCTCCACAGATACGCAGTATTTT	CASSPRISASTDTQYF